The sequence of this TCR beta chain was determined in a study of cytomegalovirus exposure and HLA in healthy donors. Overall study context: When 350 to 500 donors were genotyped, roughly four fifths of them were found to fall in the Caucasian-associated ancestry cluster.

The study, taken as a whole, reports: Researchers left out some V segments, among them TRBV6-2 and TRBV6-3, as indistinguishable.

Of note for this clone: Its antigen is unidentified.

J was trimmed by 6 bases and V by 5 bases; bases with no gene match: 12. CDR1 and CDR2 from the germline V gene are MNHEY and SMNVEV (reference sequence). This CDR3 has 15 amino acids. PCR used 60 Vbeta primers and 13 Jbeta primers. Only in-frame clones appear in the TCRdb table, and some are missing; sequencing was by immunoSEQ multiplex PCR. The data show approximately 150,000 clones, approximately 84% seen once. The sequencing input was PBMCs. This chain joins TRBV27 and TRBJ2-5; 7 bases agree with TRBD1. The source of this sequence is a woman in her fifties or sixties in good health and CMV-seropositive. CDR3 sequence: CASSKGQTDRKTQYF. DNA of the CDR3: TGTGCCAGCAGTAAGGGACAGACCGATCGGAAGACCCAGTACTTC.